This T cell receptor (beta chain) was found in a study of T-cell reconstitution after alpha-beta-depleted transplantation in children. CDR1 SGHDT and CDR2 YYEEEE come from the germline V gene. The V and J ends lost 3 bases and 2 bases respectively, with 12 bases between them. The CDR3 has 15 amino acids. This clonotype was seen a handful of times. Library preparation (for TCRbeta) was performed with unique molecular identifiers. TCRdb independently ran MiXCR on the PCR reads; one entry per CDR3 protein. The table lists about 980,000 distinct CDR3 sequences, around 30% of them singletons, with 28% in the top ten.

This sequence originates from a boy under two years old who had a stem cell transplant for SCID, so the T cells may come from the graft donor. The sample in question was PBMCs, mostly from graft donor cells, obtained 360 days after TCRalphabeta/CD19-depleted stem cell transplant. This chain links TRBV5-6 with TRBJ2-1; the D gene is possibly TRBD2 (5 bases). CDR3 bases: TGTGCCAGCAGCTCGCCGGGGAGACCCTACAATGAGCAGTTCTTC. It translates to CASSSPGRPYNEQFF.